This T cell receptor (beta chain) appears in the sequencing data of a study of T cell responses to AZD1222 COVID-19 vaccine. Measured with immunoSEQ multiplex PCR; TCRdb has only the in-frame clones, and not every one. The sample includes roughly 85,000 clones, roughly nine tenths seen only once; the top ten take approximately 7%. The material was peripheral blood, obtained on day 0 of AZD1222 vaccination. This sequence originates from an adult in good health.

In DNA, the CDR3 is TGCGCCAGCAGCTTGGGGCGGGAGGGCACCAATGAGCAGTTCTTC. This codes for CASSLGREGTNEQFF. V gene TRBV5-1 combines with J gene TRBJ2-1; TRBD2 matches 9 bases. This CDR3 comprises 15 residues. Germline V gives CDR1 SGHRS, CDR2 YFSETQ. V dropped 0 bases and J dropped 6; count of bases not matched to a gene: 4.